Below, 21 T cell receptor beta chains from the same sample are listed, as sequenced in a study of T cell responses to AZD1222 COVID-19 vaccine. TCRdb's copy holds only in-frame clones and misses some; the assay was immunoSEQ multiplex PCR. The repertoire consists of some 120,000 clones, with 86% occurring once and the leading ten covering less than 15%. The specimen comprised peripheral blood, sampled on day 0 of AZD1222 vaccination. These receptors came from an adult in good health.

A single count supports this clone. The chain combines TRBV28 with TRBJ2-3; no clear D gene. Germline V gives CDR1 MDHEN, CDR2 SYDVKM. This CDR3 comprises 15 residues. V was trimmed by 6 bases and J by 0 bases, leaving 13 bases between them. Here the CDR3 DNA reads TGTGCCAGCAGCCCTATAACCACTAGCACAGATACGCAGTATTTT. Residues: CASSPITTSTDTQYF.

The DNA of the CDR3 is TGTGCCAGCAGTTACGACGAGACAGGGGTAGACGGCTACACCTTC. This sequence encodes CASSYDETGVDGYTF. The gene calls are TRBV6-6 and TRBJ1-2, with 8 bases lining up with TRBD1. This CDR3 is 15 amino acids long. V lost 2 bases to trimming and J lost 8 bases; unmatched junction nucleotides: 10. Germline V gives CDR1 MNHNY, CDR2 SVGAGI (reference sequence).

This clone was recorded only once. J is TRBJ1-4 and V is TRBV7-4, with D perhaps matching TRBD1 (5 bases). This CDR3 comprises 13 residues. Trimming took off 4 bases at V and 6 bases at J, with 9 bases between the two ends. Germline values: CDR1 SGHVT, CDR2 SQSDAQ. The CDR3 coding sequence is TGTGCCAGCAGCTCTGGGGGGGATGAAAAACTGTTTTTT. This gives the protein CASSSGGDEKLFF.

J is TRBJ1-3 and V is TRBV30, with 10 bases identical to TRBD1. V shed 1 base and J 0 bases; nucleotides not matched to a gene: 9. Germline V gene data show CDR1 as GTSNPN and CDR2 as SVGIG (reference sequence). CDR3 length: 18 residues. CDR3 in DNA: TGTGCCTGGAGTGCGTCCCGGGACAGGGGTTACTCTGGAAACACCATATATTTT. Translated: CAWSASRDRGYSGNTIYF.

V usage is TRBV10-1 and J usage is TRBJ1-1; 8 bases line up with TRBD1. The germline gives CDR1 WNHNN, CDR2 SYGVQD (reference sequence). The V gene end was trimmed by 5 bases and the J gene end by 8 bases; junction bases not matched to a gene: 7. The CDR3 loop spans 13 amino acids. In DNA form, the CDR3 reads TGCGCCAGCAGTCCCGGACAGGGATACGAAGCTTTCTTT. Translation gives CASSPGQGYEAFF.

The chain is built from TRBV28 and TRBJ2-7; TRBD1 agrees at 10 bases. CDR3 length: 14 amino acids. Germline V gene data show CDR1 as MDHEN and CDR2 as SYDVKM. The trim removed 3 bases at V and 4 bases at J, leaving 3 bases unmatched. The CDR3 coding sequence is TGTGCCAGCAGTTTCCCGGGACAGGGGTACGAGCAGTACTTC. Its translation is CASSFPGQGYEQYF.

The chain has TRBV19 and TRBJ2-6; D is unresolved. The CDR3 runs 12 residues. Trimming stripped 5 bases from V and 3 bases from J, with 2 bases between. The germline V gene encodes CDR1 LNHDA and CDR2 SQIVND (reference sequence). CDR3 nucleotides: TGTGCCAGTAGTTTTGGGGCCAACGTCCTGACTTTC. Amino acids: CASSFGANVLTF.

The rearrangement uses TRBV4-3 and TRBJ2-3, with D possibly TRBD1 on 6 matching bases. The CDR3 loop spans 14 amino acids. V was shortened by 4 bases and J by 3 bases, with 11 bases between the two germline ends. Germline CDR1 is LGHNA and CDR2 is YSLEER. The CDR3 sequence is CASSLRRGTDTQYF. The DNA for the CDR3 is TGCGCCAGCAGCCTCCGCAGGGGAACAGATACGCAGTATTTT.

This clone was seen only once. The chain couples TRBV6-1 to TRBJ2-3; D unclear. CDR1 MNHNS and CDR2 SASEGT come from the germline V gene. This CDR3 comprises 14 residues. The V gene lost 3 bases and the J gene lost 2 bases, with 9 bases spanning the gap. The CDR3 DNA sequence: TGTGCCAGCAGTGAGCGTTTACCCACAGATACGCAGTATTTT. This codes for CASSERLPTDTQYF.

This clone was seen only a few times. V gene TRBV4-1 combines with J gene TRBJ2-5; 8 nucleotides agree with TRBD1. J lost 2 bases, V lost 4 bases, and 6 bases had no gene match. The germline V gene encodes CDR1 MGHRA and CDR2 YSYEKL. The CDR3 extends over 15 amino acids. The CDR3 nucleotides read TGCGCCAGCAGCCCCCGGGACAGGAGGCAAGAGACCCAGTACTTC. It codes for CASSPRDRRQETQYF.

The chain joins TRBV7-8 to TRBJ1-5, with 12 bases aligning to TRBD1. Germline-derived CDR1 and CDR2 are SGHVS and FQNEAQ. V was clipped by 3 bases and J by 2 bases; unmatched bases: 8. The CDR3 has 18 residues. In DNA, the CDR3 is TGTGCCAGCAGCTTGGGGACAGGGGGCTTCTATGGCAATCAGCCCCAGCATTTT. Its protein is CASSLGTGGFYGNQPQHF.

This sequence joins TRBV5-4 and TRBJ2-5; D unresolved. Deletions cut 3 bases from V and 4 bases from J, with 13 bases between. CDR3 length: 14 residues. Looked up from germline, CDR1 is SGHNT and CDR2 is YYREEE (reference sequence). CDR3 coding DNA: TGTGCCAGCAGCTCCGGACCCCCGGGAGAGACCCAGTACTTC. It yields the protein CASSSGPPGETQYF.

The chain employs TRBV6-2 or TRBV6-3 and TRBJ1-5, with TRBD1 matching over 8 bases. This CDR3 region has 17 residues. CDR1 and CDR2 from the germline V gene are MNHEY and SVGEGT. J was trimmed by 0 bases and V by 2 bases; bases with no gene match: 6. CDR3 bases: TGTGCCAGCAGTTACGACAGGGGCACTAATAGCAATCAGCCCCAGCATTTT. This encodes CASSYDRGTNSNQPQHF.

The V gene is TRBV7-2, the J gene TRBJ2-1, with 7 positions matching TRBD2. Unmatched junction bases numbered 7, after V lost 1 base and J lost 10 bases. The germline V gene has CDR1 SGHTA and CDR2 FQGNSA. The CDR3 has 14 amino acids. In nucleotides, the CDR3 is TGTGCCAGCAGCTTAGAGATCGGCGGGAGCGAGCAGTTCTTC. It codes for CASSLEIGGSEQFF.

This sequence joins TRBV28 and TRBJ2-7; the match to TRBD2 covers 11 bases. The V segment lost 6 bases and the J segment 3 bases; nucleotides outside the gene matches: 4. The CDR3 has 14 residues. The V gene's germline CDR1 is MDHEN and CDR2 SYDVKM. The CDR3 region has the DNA TGTGCCAGCAGCACCGGGACTAGCGGCTACGAGCAGTACTTC. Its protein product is CASSTGTSGYEQYF.

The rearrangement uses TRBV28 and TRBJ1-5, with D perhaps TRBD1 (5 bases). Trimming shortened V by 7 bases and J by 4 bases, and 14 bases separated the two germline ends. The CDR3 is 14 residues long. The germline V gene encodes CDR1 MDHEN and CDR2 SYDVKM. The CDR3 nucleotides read TGTGCCAGCACCTGGGACGCCGCAAATCAGCCCCAGCATTTT. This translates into CASTWDAANQPQHF.

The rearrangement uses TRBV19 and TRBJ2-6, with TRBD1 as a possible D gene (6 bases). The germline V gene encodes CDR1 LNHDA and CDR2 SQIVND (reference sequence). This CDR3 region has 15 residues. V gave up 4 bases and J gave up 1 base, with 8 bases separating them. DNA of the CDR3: TGTGCCAGTAGTACACAGGGATCTGGGGCCAACGTCCTGACTTTC. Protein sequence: CASSTQGSGANVLTF.

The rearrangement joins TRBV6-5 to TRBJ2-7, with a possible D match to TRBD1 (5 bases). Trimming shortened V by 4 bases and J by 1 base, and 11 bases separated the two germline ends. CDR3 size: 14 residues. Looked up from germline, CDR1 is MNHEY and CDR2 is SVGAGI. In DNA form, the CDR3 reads TGTGCCAGCAGTTCACGAGACAGTTCCTACGAGCAGTACTTC. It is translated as CASSSRDSSYEQYF.

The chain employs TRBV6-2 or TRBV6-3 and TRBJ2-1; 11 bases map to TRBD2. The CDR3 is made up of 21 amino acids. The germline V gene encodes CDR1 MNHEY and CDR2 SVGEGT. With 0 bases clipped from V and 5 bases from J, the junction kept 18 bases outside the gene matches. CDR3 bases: TGTGCCAGCAGTTACTCAGCTAGCGGGAGGATCGCCACTCTCGCTAACAATGAGCAGTTCTTC. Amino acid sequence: CASSYSASGRIATLANNEQFF.

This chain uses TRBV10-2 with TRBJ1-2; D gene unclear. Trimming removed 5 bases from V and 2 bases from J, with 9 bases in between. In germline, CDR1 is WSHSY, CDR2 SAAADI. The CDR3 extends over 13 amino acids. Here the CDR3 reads CASSLQKNYGYTF. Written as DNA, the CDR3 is TGCGCCAGCAGTCTACAGAAGAACTATGGCTACACCTTC.

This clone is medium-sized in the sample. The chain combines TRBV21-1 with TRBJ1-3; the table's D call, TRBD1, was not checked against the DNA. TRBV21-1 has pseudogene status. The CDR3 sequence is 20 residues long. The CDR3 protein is CASSKDKVGDKSGIWYTIYF. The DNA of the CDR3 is TGTGCCAGCAGCAAAGATAAAGTAGGGGACAAGTCTGGTATTTGGTACACCATATATTTT.